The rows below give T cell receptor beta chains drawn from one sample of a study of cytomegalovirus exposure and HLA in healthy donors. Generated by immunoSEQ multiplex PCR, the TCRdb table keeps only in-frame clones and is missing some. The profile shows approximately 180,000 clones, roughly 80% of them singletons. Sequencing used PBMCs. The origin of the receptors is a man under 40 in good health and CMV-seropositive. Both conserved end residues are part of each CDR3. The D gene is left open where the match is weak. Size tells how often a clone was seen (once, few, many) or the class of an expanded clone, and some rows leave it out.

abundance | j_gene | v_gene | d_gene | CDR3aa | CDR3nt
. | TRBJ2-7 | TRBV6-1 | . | CASSEAEAGQYF | TGTGCCAGCAGTGAAGCGGAGGCAGGGCAGTACTTC
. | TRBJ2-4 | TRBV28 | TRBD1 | CASRTGGSAKNIQYF | TGTGCCAGCAGAACAGGGGGCTCGGCCAAAAACATTCAGTACTTC
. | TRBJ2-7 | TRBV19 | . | CASSIRGTYEQYF | TGTGCCAGTAGTATACGGGGTACCTACGAGCAGTACTTC
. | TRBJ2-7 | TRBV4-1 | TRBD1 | CASSQPGTGSYEQYF | TGCGCCAGCAGCCAACCCGGGACAGGGTCCTACGAGCAGTACTTC
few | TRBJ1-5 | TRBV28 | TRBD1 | CAIQGDSNQPQHF | TGTGCCATACAGGGGGATAGCAATCAGCCCCAGCATTTT
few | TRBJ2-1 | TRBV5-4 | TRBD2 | CASSFPAGASYNEQFF | TGTGCCAGCAGCTTCCCAGCGGGAGCGTCCTACAATGAGCAGTTCTTC
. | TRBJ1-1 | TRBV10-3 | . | CAISATPNTEAFF | TGTGCCATCAGTGCGACTCCGAACACTGAAGCTTTCTTT
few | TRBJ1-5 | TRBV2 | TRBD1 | CASSDRGYQPQHF | TGTGCCAGCTCGGACAGGGGGTATCAGCCCCAGCATTTT
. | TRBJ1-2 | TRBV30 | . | CAWTVAVSGYTF | TGTGCCTGGACTGTAGCGGTTAGTGGCTACACCTTC
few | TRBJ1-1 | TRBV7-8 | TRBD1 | CASSLPQGQGRNTEAFF | TGTGCCAGCAGCTTACCCCAGGGACAGGGGCGGAACACTGAAGCTTTCTTT
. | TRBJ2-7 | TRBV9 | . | CASSAGTATYEQYF | TGTGCCAGCAGCGCAGGGACTGCTACCTACGAGCAGTACTTC
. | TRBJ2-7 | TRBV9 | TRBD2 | CASNGGGFEQYF | TGTGCCAGCAACGGGGGAGGGTTCGAGCAGTACTTC
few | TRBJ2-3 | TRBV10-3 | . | CAISEASSATQYF | TGTGCCATCAGTGAGGCTAGTTCGGCTACGCAGTATTTT
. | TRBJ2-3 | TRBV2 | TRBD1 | CASKVEQGGDTQYF | TGTGCCAGCAAGGTGGAACAGGGGGGAGATACGCAGTATTTT
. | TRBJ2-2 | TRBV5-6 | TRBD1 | CASSPTTGALSNTGELFF | TGTGCCAGCAGTCCAACGACAGGGGCCTTATCGAACACCGGGGAGCTGTTTTTT
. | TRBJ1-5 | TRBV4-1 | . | CASSQDISYSNQPQHF | TGCGCCAGCAGCCAAGATATCTCTTATAGCAATCAGCCCCAGCATTTT
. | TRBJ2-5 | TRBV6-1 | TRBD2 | CATPGGVLGEQYF | TGTGCCACCCCGGGGGGGGTCCTAGGGGAGCAGTACTTC
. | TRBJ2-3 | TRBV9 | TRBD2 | CASSVVSGGARTDTQYF | TGTGCCAGCAGCGTAGTTAGCGGGGGGGCCAGGACAGATACGCAGTATTTT
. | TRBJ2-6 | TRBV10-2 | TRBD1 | CASSEPQGALVGANVLTF | TGCGCCAGCAGTGAGCCACAGGGGGCGCTTGTTGGGGCCAACGTCCTGACTTTC
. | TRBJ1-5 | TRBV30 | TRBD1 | CAWTGGGNQPQHF | TGTGCCTGGACAGGGGGCGGCAATCAGCCCCAGCATTTT
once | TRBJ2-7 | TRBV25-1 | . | CASSVGSYEQYF | TGTGCCAGCAGTGTCGGCTCCTACGAGCAGTACTTC
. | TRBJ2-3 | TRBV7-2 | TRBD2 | CASSLSLTSGGTQYF | TGTGCCAGCAGCTTATCCTTGACTAGCGGCGGTACGCAGTATTTT
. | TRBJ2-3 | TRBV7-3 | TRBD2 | CASSPLAASTDTQYF | TGTGCCAGCAGCCCGCTAGCGGCTAGCACAGATACGCAGTATTTT